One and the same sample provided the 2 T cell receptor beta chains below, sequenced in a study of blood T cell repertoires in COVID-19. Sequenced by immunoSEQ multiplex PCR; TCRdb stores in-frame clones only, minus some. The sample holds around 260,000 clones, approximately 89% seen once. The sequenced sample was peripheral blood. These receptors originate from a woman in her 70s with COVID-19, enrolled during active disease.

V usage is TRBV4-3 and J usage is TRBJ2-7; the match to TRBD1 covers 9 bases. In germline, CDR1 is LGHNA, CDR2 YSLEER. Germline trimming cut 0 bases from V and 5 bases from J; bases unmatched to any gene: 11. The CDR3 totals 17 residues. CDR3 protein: CASSQESGTGNKNEQYF. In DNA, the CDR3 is TGCGCCAGCAGCCAAGAGTCCGGGACAGGGAATAAGAACGAGCAGTACTTC.

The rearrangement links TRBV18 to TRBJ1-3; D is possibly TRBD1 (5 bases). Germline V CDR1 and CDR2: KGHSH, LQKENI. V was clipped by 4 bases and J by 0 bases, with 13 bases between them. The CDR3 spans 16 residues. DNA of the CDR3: TGTGCCAGCTCACGACCCCGGGGGATCTCTGGAAACACCATATATTTT. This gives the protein CASSRPRGISGNTIYF.